Given below is one T cell receptor (beta chain) in context. What it binds is unknown. CD45RO-negative, CCR7-positively selected cells formed the naive CD8 fraction, excluding terminally differentiated effector memory CD45RA+ cells. Healthy adults negative for HIV, lacking recent acute infections or vaccinations, served as donors. This sample was included in a study of shared clonotypes between healthy human individuals. Study-wide context: The study used three CD4 naive, three CD4 memory, two CD8 naive and one CD8 memory plate per donor.

Whole-study results and caveats: Sampling covered nothing but blood. Tissue TCR repertoires likely differ from those found in blood.

J was trimmed by 1 base and V by 4 bases; bases with no gene match: 10. Per the germline V gene, CDR1 is SGHRS and CDR2 is YFSETQ. The CDR3 totals 17 residues. Clones were read by immunoSEQ multiplex PCR, and TCRdb kept only the in-frame ones, dropping some. The sample carries about 700,000 clones, under 95% recorded once. The rearrangement uses TRBV5-1 and TRBJ2-2, with TRBD1 identical over 7 bases. The specimen was naive CD8+ T cells sorted from blood. The sequence derives from a man aged 25-40 years in good health. The CDR3 sequence: CASSRTTGRKNTGELFF. DNA for the CDR3: TGCGCCAGCAGCCGGACGACAGGGAGAAAGAACACCGGGGAGCTGTTTTTT.